This entry describes one T cell receptor (beta chain). One end of the junction varies from germline; a read error may be responsible. The CDR3 is made up of 15 amino acids. Germline CDR1 SEHNR, CDR2 FQNEAQ (reference sequence). Co-extraction of RNA and DNA was performed on about 20-33 mg of unsorted bulk tissue. The entry originates in a study of tumor-infiltrating lymphocytes in primary liver carcinoma. TCR beta cDNA was made from approximately 500 ng total RNA with a constant-region primer. A slightly modified ARM-PCR protocol with three nested multiplex PCR rounds produced these TCR beta libraries. The two initial PCR rounds, ten to eleven cycles each, used TRBV1-TRBV30 forward and C-beta reverse primers. TCRdb recomputed calls from the multiplex PCR reads with MiXCR, one row per CDR3 protein. This table holds about 21,000 distinct CDR3 sequences, almost 80% found once.

Material for sequencing was liver tumor tissue from sampling region 1. Sample subset: tumor region T1, superior pole. V is TRBV7-9 and J is TRBJ2-7; D remains unclear. This receptor was taken from a woman under 40 with primary liver carcinoma and hepatitis B virus infection. The CDR3 DNA follows: TGTGCCGCAAACCCCCTGTACGGCAACTCCTATGAGCAGTACTTC. Translation: CAANPLYGNSYEQYF.